This is a list of T cell receptor beta chains from one sample in a study of T cell changes during pregnancy in multiple sclerosis. Profiling relied on immunoSEQ multiplex PCR, and the TCRdb table lists in-frame clones only, not all of them. The sample comprises some 42,000 clones, approximately 94% of which are singletons, and approximately 0.61% rests with the top ten. The input for sequencing was CD4+ T cells from peripheral blood mononuclear cells, taken in the third trimester of pregnancy. The receptor source for this set is a female donor with multiple sclerosis, enrolled in a pregnancy study. The CDR3 runs from the conserved cysteine through the conserved F or W. Fields, in order: V gene, CDR3 length, clone size, D gene, J gene, CDR3 protein, CDR3 DNA. The D gene is left open where the match is weak. Clone size is shown for a subset of rows, as once, few, many or a class of expanded clone.

>TRBV19|14|NA|TRBD2|TRBJ2-2
CASNVGRDTGELFF
TGTGCCAGTAACGTCGGGAGGGACACCGGGGAGCTGTTTTTT
>TRBV28|16|NA|TRBD2|TRBJ2-7
CASRVTGTSVSYEQYF
TGTGCCAGCAGAGTTACCGGGACTAGCGTATCCTACGAGCAGTACTTC
>TRBV18|15|NA|TRBD2|TRBJ2-3
CASSPGSGSADTQYF
TGTGCCAGCTCACCAGGTAGCGGGAGTGCAGATACGCAGTATTTT
>TRBV5-1|15|once|TRBD2|TRBJ2-7
CASSLSPGTRWEQYF
TGCGCCAGCAGCCTTTCTCCCGGGACTAGATGGGAGCAGTACTTC
>TRBV6-1|14|NA|NA|TRBJ2-2
CASSEQRSTGELFF
TGTGCCAGCAGTGAACAACGGAGCACCGGGGAGCTGTTTTTT
>TRBV7-9|12|NA|NA|TRBJ1-5
CASSFGNQPQHF
TGTGCCAGCAGTTTCGGGAATCAGCCCCAGCATTTT
>TRBV5-1|15|NA|NA|TRBJ2-7
CASSLSLGEHLEQYF
TGCGCCAGCAGCTTGAGCCTCGGGGAGCACCTCGAGCAGTACTTC
>TRBV28|14|NA|NA|TRBJ2-7
CASSFVLASYEQYF
TGTGCCAGCAGTTTTGTGCTAGCGAGTTACGAGCAGTACTTC
>TRBV5-1|16|NA|TRBD1|TRBJ1-1
CASSLGPTGMNTEAFF
TGCGCCAGCAGCTTGGGTCCGACAGGGATGAACACTGAAGCTTTCTTT
>TRBV7-2|16|NA|TRBD1|TRBJ2-3
CASSLRQGESTDTQYF
TGTGCCAGCAGCCTTCGACAGGGGGAAAGCACAGATACGCAGTATTTT
>TRBV5-1|15|NA|NA|TRBJ1-2
CASSRALQGNYGYTF
TGCGCCAGCAGCCGGGCCCTACAGGGCAACTATGGCTACACCTTC
>TRBV18|15|NA|NA|TRBJ1-4
CASSLTAPTNEKLFF
TGTGCCAGCTCACTAACTGCACCAACTAATGAAAAACTGTTTTTT
>TRBV7-6|14|NA|TRBD2|TRBJ2-5
CASSLGGRSETQYF
TGTGCCAGCAGCTTGGGCGGGAGATCAGAGACCCAGTACTTC
>TRBV11-2|13|NA|NA|TRBJ1-1
CASSLNRDTEAFF
TGTGCCAGCAGCTTAAACCGGGACACTGAAGCTTTCTTT
>TRBV5-6|15|once|NA|TRBJ2-1
CASSYRVVRVDEQFF
TGTGCCAGCAGCTACAGGGTCGTCCGCGTGGATGAGCAGTTCTTC